The entry that follows covers one TCR beta chain sequence. Germline CDR1 is SGHDT and CDR2 is YYEEEE. The V end was cut by 3 bases, the J end by 3 bases, with 7 bases between. The CDR3 covers 12 residues. In the original workflow: Using reference gene primer amplification, nucleated cell counts were estimated. TCRdb's table, derived via immunoSEQ multiplex PCR, lists solely in-frame clones and lacks some. D and trimming were read from the DNA, whereas the V and J calls and clone size are those reported in that table. Of 140,000 or so clones in the sample, roughly 90% are singletons; the top ten hold less than 2%. The data derive from a study of blood T cell repertoires in COVID-19. Study details: COVID-19 samples from acute and convalescent phases originated in the United States, Italy and Spain. T cells, B-cell-depleted T cells, or PBMCs provided the cDNA or gDNA that served as material.

J is TRBJ2-7 and V is TRBV5-6; a weak D match, TRBD2 (5 bases). Sequencing was performed on peripheral blood. This clonotype originated in a man in his 70s with acute or convalescent COVID-19. The CDR3 sequence: CASSSGNYEQYF. CDR3 nucleotide sequence: TGTGCCAGCAGCTCCGGGAACTACGAGCAGTACTTC.